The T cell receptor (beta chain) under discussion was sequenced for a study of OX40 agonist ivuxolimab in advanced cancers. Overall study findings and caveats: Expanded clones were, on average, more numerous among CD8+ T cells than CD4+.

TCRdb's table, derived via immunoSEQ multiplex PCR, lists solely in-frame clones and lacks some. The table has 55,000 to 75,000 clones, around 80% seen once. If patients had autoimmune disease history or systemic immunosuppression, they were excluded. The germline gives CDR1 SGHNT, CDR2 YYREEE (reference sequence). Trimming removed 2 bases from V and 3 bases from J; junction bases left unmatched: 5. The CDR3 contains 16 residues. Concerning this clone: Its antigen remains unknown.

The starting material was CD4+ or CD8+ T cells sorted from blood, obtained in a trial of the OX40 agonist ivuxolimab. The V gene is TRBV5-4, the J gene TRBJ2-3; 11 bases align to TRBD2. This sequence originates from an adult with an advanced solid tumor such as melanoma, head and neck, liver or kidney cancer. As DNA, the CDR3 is TGTGCCAGCAGCTTCCGGCTAGCGGGGGGAACAGATACGCAGTATTTT. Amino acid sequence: CASSFRLAGGTDTQYF.